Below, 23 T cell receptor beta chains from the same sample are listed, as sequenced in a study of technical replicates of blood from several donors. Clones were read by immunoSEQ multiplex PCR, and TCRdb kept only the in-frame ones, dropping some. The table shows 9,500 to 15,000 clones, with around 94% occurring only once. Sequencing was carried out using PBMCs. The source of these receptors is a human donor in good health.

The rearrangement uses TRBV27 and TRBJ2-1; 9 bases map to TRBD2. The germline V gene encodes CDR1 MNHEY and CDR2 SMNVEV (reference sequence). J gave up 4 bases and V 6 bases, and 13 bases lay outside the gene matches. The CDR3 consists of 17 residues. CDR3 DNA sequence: TGTGCCAGCAGCCCACCCCGATTAGCGGGAGAGTACAATGAGCAGTTCTTC. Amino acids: CASSPPRLAGEYNEQFF.

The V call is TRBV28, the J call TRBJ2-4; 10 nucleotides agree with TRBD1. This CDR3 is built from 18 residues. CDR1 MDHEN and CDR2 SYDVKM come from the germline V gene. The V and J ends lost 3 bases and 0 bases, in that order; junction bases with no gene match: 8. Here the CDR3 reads CASSFGTGAIVAKNIQYF. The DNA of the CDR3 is TGTGCCAGCAGTTTTGGGACAGGGGCGATAGTAGCCAAAAACATTCAGTACTTC.

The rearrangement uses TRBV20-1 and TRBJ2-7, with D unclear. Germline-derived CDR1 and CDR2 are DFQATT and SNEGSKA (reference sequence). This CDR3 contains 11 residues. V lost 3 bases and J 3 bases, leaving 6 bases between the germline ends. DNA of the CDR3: TGCAGTGCTAGTGCTAACTACGAGCAGTACTTC. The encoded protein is CSASANYEQYF.

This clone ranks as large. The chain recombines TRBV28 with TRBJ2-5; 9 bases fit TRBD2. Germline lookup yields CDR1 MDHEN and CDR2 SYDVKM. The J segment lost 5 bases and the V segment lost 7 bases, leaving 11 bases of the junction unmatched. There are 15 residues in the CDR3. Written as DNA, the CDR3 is TGTGCCAGCACCGCAGGGCGGGAGGGGGGGGAGACCCAGTACTTC. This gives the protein CASTAGREGGETQYF.

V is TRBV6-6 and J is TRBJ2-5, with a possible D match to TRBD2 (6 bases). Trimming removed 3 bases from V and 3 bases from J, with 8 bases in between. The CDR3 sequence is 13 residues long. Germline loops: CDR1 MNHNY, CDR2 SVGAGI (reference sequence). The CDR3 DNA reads TGTGCCAGCAGTTATCCTAGCGAAGAGACCCAGTACTTC. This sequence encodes CASSYPSEETQYF.

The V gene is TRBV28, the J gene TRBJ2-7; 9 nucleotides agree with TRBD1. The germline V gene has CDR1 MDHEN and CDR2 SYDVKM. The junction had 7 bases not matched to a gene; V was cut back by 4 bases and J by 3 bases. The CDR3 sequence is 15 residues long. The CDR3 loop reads CASSSPQGASYEQYF. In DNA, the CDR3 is TGTGCCAGCAGTTCCCCACAGGGGGCAAGCTACGAGCAGTACTTC.

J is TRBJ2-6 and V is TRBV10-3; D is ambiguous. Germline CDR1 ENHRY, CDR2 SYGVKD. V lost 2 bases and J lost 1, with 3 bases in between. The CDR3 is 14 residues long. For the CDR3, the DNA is TGTGCCATCAGTGAGACATCTGGGGCCAACGTCCTGACTTTC. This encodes CAISETSGANVLTF.

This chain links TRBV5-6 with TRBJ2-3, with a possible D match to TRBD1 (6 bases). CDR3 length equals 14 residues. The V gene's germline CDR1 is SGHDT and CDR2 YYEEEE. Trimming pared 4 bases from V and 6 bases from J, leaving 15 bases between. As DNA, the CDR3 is TGTGCCAGCAGCCCAACGGAGAGGGGGGATACGCAGTATTTT. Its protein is CASSPTERGDTQYF.

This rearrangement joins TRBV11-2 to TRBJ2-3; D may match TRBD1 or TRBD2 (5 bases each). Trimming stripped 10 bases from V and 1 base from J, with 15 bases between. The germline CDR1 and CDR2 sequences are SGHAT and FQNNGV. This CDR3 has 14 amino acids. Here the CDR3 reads CATRGAERTDTQYF. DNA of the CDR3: TGTGCCACCAGAGGGGCCGAACGCACAGATACGCAGTATTTT.

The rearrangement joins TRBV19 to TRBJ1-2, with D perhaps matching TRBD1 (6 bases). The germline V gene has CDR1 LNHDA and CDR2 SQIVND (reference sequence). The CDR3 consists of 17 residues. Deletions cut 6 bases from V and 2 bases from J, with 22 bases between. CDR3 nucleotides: TGTGCCAGTAGCAGAGTCGCGAGACAGGCTGAGAACTATGGCTACACCTTC. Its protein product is CASSRVARQAENYGYTF. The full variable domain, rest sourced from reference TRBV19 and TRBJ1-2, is DGGITQSPKYLFRKEGQNVTLSCEQNLNHDAMYWYRQDPGQGLRLIYYSQIVNDFQKGDIAEGYSVSREKKESFPLTVTSAQKNPTAFYLCASSRVARQAENYGYTFGSGTRLTVV.

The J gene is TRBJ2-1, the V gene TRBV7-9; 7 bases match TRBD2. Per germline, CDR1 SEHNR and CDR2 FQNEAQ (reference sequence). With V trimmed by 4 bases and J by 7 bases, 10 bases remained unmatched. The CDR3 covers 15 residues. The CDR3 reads CASSSSAGARNEQFF. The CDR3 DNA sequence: TGTGCCAGCAGCTCTTCTGCGGGAGCGAGAAATGAGCAGTTCTTC.

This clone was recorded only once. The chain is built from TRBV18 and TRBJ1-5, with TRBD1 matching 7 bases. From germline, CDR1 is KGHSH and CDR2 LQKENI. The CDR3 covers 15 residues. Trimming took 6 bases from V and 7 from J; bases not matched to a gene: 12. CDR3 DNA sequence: TGTGCCAGCTCCCAGATGGAGACAGGGATCCAGCCCCAGCATTTT. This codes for CASSQMETGIQPQHF.

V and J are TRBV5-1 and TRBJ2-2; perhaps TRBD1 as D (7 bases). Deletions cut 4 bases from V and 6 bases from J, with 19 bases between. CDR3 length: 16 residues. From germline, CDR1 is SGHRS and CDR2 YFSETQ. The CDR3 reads CASSRPPRGRPGELFF. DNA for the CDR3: TGCGCCAGCAGCCGCCCTCCCAGGGGGAGGCCCGGGGAGCTGTTTTTT. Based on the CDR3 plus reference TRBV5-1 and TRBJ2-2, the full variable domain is KAGVTQTPRYLIKTRGQQVTLSCSPISGHRSVSWYQQTPGQGLQFLFEYFSETQRNKGNFPGRFSGRQFSNSRSEMNVSTLELGDSALYLCASSRPPRGRPGELFFGEGSRLTVL.

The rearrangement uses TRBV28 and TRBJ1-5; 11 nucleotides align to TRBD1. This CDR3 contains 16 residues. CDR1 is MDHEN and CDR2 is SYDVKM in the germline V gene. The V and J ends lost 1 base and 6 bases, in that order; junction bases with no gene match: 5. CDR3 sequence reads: CASSLYGQGAGQPQHF. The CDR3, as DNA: TGTGCCAGCAGTTTATATGGACAGGGGGCAGGTCAGCCCCAGCATTTT. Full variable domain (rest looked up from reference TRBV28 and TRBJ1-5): DVKVTQSSRYLVKRTGEKVFLECVQDMDHENMFWYRQDPGLGLRLIYFSYDVKMKEKGDIPEGYSVSREKKERFSLILESASTNQTSMYLCASSLYGQGAGQPQHFGDGTRLSIL.

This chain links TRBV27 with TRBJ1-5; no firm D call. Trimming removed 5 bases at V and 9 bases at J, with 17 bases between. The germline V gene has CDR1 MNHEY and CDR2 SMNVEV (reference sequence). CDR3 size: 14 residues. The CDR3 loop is CASSINLDAGPQHF. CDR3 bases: TGTGCCAGCAGTATCAACCTCGACGCGGGGCCCCAGCATTTT.

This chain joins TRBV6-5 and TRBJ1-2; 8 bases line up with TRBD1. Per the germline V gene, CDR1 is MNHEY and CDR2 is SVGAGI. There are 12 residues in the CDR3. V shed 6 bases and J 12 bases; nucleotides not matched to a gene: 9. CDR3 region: CASRRTGTKHTF. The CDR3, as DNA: TGTGCCAGCAGACGGACAGGGACGAAGCACACCTTC.

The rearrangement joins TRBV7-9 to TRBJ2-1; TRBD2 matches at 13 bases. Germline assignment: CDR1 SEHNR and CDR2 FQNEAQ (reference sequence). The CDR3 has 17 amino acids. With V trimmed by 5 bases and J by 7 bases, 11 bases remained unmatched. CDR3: CASSSRGLAGVRNEQFF. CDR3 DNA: TGTGCCAGCAGCAGTAGAGGACTAGCGGGAGTTCGGAATGAGCAGTTCTTC.

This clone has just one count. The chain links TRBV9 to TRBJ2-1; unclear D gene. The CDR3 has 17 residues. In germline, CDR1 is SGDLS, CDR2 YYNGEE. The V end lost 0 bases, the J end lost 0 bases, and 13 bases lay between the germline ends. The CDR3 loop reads CASSVAPTDSSYNEQFF. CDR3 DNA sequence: TGTGCCAGCAGCGTAGCCCCAACTGATAGCTCCTACAATGAGCAGTTCTTC.

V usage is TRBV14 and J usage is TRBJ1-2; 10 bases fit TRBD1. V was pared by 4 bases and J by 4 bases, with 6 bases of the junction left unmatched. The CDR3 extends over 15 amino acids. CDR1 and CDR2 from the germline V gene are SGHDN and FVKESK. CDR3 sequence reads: CASSRGTGAFYGYTF. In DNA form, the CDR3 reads TGTGCCAGCAGCCGGGGGACAGGGGCTTTCTATGGCTACACCTTC.

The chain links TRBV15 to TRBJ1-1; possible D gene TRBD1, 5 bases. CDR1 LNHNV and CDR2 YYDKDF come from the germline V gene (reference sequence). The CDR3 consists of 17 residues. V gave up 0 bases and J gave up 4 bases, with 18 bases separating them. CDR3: CATSREKFGRRGTEAFF. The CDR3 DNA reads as TGTGCCACCAGCAGAGAAAAGTTCGGCCGGAGGGGCACTGAAGCTTTCTTT. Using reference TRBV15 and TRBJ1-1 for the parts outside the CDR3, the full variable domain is DAMVIQNPRYQVTQFGKPVTLSCSQTLNHNVMYWYQQKSSQAPKLLFHYYDKDFNNEADTPDNFQSRRPNTSFCFLDIRSPGLGDTAMYLCATSREKFGRRGTEAFFGQGTRLTVV.

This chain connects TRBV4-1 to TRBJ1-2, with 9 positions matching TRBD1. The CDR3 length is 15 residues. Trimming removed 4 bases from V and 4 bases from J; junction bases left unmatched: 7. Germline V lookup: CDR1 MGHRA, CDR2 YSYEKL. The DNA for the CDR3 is TGCGCCAGCAGCCTTGGGGACAGGGACCTCTATGGCTACACCTTC. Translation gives CASSLGDRDLYGYTF.

The CDR3 protein is CATETIQGNSYNEQFF. The DNA of the CDR3 is TGTGCCACCGAGACGATACAGGGGAACTCCTACAATGAGCAGTTCTTC. The chain combines TRBV28 with TRBJ2-1, with 7 bases matching TRBD1. With V trimmed by 10 bases and J by 0 bases, 12 bases remained unmatched. Germline assignment: CDR1 MDHEN and CDR2 SYDVKM. The CDR3 contains 16 residues.

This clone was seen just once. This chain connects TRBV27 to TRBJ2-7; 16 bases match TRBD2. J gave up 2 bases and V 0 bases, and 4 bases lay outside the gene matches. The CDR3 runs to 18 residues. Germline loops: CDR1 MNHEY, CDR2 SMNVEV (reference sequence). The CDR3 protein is CASSLSGTSGRGPYEQYF. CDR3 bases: TGTGCCAGCAGTTTATCTGGGACTAGCGGGAGGGGCCCCTACGAGCAGTACTTC.